This is a list of T cell receptor beta chains from one sample in a study of blood T cell repertoires in COVID-19. Assay: immunoSEQ multiplex PCR; the TCRdb copy retains only in-frame clones and omits some. The sample consists of over 95,000 clones, 70% to 90% of them appearing once. Sequencing was performed on peripheral blood. These receptors were obtained from a woman aged 50 to 60 with acute or convalescent COVID-19. CDR3s leave out the opening cysteine and the closing phenylalanine or tryptophan.

v_call	j_call	cdr3_aa
TRBV6-6	TRBJ1-1	ASSSHINREKTEAF
TRBV5-4	TRBJ1-2	ASSLRGTNELYGYT
TRBV3-1/TRBV3-2	TRBJ2-1	ASSQGLAVSLWEEQF
TRBV5-6	TRBJ2-1	ASSLRTVSYNEQF
TRBV24-1	TRBJ1-5	ATSVRHLNQPQH
TRBV4-1	TRBJ2-1	ASSQDRGTSGSSYNEQF
TRBV7-6	TRBJ2-7	ASSLADRAAGGSPYEQY
TRBV4-3	TRBJ1-5	ASSQDRGKANGNQPQH
TRBV28	TRBJ1-2	ASRSGQGYT
TRBV19	TRBJ1-5	ASSIRTGMGQPQH
TRBV2	TRBJ2-2	ASKAGANTGELF
TRBV4-1	TRBJ2-1	ASSWVWTSVLNEQF
TRBV7-9	TRBJ2-2	ASSKTGRTGTNTGELF
TRBV5-4	TRBJ1-1	ASSLVSTEAF
TRBV15	TRBJ2-3	ATSRDPQAENLADTQY
TRBV24-1	TRBJ1-2	ATSDESLENYGYT
TRBV6-1	TRBJ1-2	ASSEQTNYGYT
TRBV19	TRBJ2-7	ASSPTGTSVSYEQY
TRBV5-4	TRBJ2-7	ASSHAPGTGYSYEQY
TRBV5-1	TRBJ2-5	ASSSVTSGYIKTQY
TRBV5-5	TRBJ1-6	ASSLAWASPLH
TRBV6-5	TRBJ1-2	ASSYRQGLGYT
TRBV18	TRBJ2-7	ASSPLDSSSYEQY
TRBV19	TRBJ2-3	ATRTGGTDTQY
TRBV6-5	TRBJ1-1	ASKAGVTEAF
TRBV5-8	TRBJ1-2	ASSLRQISYGYT
TRBV7-3	TRBJ2-3	ASSFGQSADTQY
TRBV6-2/TRBV6-3	TRBJ2-7	ASSYAPETGTYEQY
TRBV18	TRBJ1-2	ASSEDGATLRSGYT
TRBV7-6	TRBJ2-7	ASSLLGENRGEQY
TRBV6-2/TRBV6-3	TRBJ2-7	ASSYVVGVNEQY
TRBV7-6	TRBJ2-2	ASSSSGGGTGELF
TRBV29-1	TRBJ2-7	GTGEGYEQY
TRBV4-1	TRBJ2-7	ASSQVTGSYEQY
TRBV12-3/TRBV12-4	TRBJ1-1	ASSREARTEAF
TRBV7-3	TRBJ2-4	ASSLRVGIQY
TRBV10-3	TRBJ2-7	AISESRDREQY
TRBV18	TRBJ1-3	ASSPAGRSSGNTIY
TRBV20-1	TRBJ1-4	SARGQEKLF
TRBV7-8	TRBJ2-1	ASSFRQGAHNEQF
TRBV4-3	TRBJ2-3	ASSQVAGARNTQY
TRBV9	TRBJ1-6	ASSVGAADSPLH
TRBV30	TRBJ1-2	AWSVGGPYGYT
TRBV28	TRBJ1-2	ASSSDRVIGYT
TRBV19	TRBJ2-7	ASSARSDGGEEQY
TRBV7-3	TRBJ2-1	ASSLDRGSYNEQF
TRBV5-1	TRBJ1-4	ASSLGQSGSEKLF
TRBV6-4	TRBJ2-3	ASSDSPGGTDTQY
TRBV29-1	TRBJ2-3	SVGRNREAAQY
TRBV27	TRBJ2-3	ASRPPPSGKSTDTQY
TRBV5-5	TRBJ1-1	ASSGTGYTEAF
TRBV3-1/TRBV3-2	TRBJ1-4	ASSQPRTGGNEKLF
TRBV13	TRBJ2-7	ASSADRSYEQY
TRBV19	TRBJ2-1	ASSISRLSYNEQF
TRBV4-3	TRBJ1-2	ASSQEERSNYGYT
TRBV9	TRBJ1-3	ASSVVAGAGNTIY
TRBV7-8	TRBJ2-5	ASSLKLADQETQY
TRBV12-3/TRBV12-4	TRBJ1-6	ASSFRENSPLH
TRBV10-2	TRBJ2-7	ASTLGTSGRRAYEQY